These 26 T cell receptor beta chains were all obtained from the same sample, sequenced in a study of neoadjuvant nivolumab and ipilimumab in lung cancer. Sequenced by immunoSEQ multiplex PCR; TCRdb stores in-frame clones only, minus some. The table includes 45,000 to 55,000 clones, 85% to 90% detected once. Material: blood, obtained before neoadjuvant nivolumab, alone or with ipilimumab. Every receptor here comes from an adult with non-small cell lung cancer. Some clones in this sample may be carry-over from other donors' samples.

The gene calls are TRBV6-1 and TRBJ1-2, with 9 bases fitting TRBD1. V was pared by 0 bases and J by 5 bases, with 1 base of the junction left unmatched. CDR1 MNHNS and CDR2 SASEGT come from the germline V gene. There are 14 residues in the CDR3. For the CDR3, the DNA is TGTGCCAGCAGTGAAGCGGGACAGGGATATGGCTACACCTTC. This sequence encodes CASSEAGQGYGYTF.

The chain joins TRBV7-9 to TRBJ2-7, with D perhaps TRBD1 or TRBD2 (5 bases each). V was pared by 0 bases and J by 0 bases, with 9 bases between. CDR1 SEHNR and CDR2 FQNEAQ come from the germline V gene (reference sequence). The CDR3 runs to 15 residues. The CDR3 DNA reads TGTGCCAGCAGCTTAGCCCGGGGCTACTCCTACGAGCAGTACTTC. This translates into CASSLARGYSYEQYF.

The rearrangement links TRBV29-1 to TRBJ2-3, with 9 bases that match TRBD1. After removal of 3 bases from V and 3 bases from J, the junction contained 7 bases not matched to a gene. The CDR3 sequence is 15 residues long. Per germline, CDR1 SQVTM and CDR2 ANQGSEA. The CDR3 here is CSVDSGTGNTDTQYF. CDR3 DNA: TGCAGCGTTGATTCTGGGACAGGGAATACAGATACGCAGTATTTT.

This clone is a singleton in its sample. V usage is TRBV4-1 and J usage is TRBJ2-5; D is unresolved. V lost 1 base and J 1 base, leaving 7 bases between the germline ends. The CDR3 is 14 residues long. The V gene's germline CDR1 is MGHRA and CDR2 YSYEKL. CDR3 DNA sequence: TGCGCCAGCAGCCAAGCGTATAGCCAAGAGACCCAGTACTTC. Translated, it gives CASSQAYSQETQYF.

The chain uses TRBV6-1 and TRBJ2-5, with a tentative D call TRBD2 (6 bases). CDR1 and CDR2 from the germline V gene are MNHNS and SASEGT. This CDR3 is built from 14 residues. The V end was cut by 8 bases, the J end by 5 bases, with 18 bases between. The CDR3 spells CASQTPGRRETQYF. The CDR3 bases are TGTGCCAGCCAGACCCCAGGGAGGAGGGAGACCCAGTACTTC.

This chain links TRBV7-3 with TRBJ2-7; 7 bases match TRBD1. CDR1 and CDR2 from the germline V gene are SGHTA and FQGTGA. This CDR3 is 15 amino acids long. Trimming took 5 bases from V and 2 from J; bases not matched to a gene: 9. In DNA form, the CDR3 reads TGTGCCAGCAGCCCCCGACAGGGACCGCCCTACGAGCAGTACTTC. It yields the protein CASSPRQGPPYEQYF.

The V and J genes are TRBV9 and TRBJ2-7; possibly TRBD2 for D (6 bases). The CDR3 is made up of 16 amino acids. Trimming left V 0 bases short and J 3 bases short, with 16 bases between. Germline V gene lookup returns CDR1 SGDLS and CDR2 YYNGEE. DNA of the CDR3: TGTGCCAGCAGCGTAGATAGCGGAGTCAAGGGCTACGAGCAGTACTTC. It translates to CASSVDSGVKGYEQYF.

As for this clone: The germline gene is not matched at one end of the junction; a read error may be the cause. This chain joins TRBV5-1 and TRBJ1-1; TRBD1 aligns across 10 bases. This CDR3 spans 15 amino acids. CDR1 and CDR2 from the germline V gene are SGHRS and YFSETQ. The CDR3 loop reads CASRLGQGLGTEAFF. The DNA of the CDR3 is TGCGCCAGCAGGTTGGGACAGGGGCTAGGCACTGAAGCTTTCTTT.

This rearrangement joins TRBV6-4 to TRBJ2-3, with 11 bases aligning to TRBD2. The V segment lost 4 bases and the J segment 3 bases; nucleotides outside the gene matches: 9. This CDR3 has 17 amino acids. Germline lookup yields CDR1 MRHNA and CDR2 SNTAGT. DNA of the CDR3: TGTGCCAGCAGTGCTCTAGCGGGAGGTGGGAGAACAGATACGCAGTATTTT. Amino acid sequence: CASSALAGGGRTDTQYF.

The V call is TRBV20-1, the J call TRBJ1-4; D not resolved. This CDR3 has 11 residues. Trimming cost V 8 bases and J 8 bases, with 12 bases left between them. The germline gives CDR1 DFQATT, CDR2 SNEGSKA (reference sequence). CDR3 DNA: TGCAGTCTGAGGACTGTGGAAAAACTGTTTTTT. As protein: CSLRTVEKLFF.

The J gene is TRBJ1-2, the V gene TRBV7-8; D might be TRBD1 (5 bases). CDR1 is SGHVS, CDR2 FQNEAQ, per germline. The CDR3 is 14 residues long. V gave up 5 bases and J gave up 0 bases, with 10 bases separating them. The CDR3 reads CASSRGATNYGYTF. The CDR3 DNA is TGTGCCAGCAGCCGAGGGGCTACTAACTATGGCTACACCTTC. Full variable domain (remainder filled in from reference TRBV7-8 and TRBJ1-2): GAGVSQSPRYKVAKRGQDVALRCDPISGHVSLFWYQQALGQGPEFLTYFQNEAQLDKSGLPSDRFFAERPEGSVSTLKIQRTQQEDSAVYLCASSRGATNYGYTFGSGTRLTVV.

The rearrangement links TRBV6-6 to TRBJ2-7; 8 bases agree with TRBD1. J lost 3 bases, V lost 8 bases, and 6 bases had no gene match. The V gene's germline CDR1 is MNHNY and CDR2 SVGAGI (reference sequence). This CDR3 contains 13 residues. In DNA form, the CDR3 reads TGTGCCAGCTGGGGACAGGCCGTCTACGAGCAGTACTTC. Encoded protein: CASWGQAVYEQYF.

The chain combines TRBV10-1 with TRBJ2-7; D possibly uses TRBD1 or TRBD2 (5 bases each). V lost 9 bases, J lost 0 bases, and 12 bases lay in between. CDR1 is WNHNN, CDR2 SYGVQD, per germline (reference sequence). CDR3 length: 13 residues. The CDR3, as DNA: TGCGCCAGTGCCGGGACCTACTCCTACGAGCAGTACTTC. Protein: CASAGTYSYEQYF.

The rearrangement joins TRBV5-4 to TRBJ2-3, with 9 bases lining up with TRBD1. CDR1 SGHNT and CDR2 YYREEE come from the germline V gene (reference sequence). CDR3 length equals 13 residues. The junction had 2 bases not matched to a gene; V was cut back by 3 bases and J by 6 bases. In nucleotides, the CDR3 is TGTGCCAGCAGCTGGGACAGGGTCGATACGCAGTATTTT. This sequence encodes CASSWDRVDTQYF.

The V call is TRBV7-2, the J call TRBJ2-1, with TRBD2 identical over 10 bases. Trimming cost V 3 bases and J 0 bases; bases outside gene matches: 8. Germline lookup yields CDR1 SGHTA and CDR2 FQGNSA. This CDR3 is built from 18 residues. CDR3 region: CASSFRPGLADSYNEQFF. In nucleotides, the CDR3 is TGTGCCAGCAGCTTCAGGCCTGGACTAGCGGACTCCTACAATGAGCAGTTCTTC.

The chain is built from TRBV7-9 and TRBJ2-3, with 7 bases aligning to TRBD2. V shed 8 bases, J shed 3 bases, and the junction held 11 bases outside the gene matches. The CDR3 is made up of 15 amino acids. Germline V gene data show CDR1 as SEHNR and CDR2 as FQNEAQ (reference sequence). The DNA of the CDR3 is TGTGCCAGCCGACCGTGGGGAGGGAGTACAGATACGCAGTATTTT. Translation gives CASRPWGGSTDTQYF.

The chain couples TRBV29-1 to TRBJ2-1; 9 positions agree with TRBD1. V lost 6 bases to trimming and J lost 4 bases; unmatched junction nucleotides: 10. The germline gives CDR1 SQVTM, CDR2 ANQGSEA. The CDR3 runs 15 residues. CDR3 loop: CSVRGRDRAYNEQFF. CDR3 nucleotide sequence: TGCAGCGTGCGGGGCCGGGACAGGGCTTACAATGAGCAGTTCTTC.

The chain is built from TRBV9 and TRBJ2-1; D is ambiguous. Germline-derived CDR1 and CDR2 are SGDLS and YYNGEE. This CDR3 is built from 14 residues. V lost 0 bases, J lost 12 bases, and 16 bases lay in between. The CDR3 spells CASSVESPGGAQFF. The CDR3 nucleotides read TGTGCCAGCAGCGTAGAATCCCCCGGTGGAGCGCAGTTCTTC.

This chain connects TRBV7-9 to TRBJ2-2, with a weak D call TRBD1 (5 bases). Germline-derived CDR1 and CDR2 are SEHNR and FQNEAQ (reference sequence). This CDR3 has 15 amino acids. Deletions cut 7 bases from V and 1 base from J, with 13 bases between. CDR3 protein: CASKRGTLNTGELFF. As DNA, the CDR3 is TGTGCCAGCAAAAGGGGCACCTTGAACACCGGGGAGCTGTTTTTT.

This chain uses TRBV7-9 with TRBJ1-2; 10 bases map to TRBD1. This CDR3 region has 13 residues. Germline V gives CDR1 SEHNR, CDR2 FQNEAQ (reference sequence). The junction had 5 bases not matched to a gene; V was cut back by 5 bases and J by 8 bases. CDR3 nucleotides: TGTGCCAGCAGCATCGGACAGGGGGAAGGCTACACCTTC. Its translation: CASSIGQGEGYTF.

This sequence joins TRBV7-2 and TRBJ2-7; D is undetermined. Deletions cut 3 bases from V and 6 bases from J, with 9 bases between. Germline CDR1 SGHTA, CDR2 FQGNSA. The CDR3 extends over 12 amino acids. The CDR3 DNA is TGTGCCAGCAGCTTTAGGGTGAGCGAGCAGTACTTC. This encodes CASSFRVSEQYF.

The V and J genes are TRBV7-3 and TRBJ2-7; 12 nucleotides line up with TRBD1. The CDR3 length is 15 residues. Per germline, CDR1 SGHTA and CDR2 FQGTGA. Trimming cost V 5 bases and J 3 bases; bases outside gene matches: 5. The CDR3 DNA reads TGTGCCAGCAGCCTGGGACAGGGGGCCCTCTACGAGCAGTACTTC. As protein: CASSLGQGALYEQYF.

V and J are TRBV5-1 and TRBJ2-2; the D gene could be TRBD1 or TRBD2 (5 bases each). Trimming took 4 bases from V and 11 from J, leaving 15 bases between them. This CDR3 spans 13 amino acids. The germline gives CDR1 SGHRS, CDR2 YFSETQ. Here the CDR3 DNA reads TGCGCCAGCAGCGTCGCAGACCGGGGCGAGCTGTTTTTT. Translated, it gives CASSVADRGELFF. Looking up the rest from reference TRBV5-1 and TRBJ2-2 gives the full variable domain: KAGVTQTPRYLIKTRGQQVTLSCSPISGHRSVSWYQQTPGQGLQFLFEYFSETQRNKGNFPGRFSGRQFSNSRSEMNVSTLELGDSALYLCASSVADRGELFFGEGSRLTVL.

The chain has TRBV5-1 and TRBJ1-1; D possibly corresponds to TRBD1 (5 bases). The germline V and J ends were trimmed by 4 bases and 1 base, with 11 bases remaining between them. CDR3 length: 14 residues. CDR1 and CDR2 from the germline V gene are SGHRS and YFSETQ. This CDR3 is CASSAGAGNTEAFF. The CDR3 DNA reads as TGCGCCAGCAGCGCCGGGGCAGGGAACACTGAAGCTTTCTTT.

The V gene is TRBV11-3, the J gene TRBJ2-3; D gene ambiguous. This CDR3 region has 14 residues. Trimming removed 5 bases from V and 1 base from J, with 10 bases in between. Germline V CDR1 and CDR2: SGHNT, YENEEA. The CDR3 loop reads CASSPTVGTDTQYF. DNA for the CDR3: TGTGCCAGCAGCCCGACTGTAGGCACAGATACGCAGTATTTT.

The CDR3, as DNA: TGTGCCAGCAGCCCAGGACAGCTTGGGGGGCCCCAGCATTTT. Its protein product is CASSPGQLGGPQHF. V gene TRBV7-9 combines with J gene TRBJ1-5, with a tentative D call TRBD1 (6 bases). This CDR3 has 14 residues. The V end lost 5 bases, the J end lost 9 bases, and 17 bases lay between the germline ends. Per the germline V gene, CDR1 is SEHNR and CDR2 is FQNEAQ (reference sequence).